This T cell receptor (beta chain) was identified in a study of T-cell memory formation after mild COVID-19. Regarding the study as a whole: Balance between CD4 and CD8 was seen in clones contracting day 15 to 85, and a CD4+ lean was seen in later expanders.

Using its own MiXCR run on the 5' RACE reads, TCRdb lists one record per CDR3 protein. Here the sample spans about 340,000 distinct CDR3 sequences, less than 25% being singletons. Germline-derived CDR1 and CDR2 are MGHRA and YSYEKL. This CDR3 is built from 14 residues. V shed 1 base and J shed 3 bases, with 9 bases lying between them. Concerning this clonotype: Its antigen is unidentified.

The sequencing sample was made of PBMCs or a T cell subset sorted from them (not recorded which). The rearrangement uses TRBV4-1 and TRBJ2-5, with D uncertain. This sequence was found in a man in his late teens or twenties who had mild COVID-19 (a few samples of this study predate the infection). Cell type and time point are not known. The CDR3 DNA reads as TGCGCCAGCAGCCAAGTGCTGGGAAAAGAGACCCAGTACTTC. As protein: CASSQVLGKETQYF.